This TCR beta chain was found in a study of control samples from healthy donors and cancer patients. Assay: immunoSEQ multiplex PCR; the TCRdb copy retains only in-frame clones and omits some. The data show 74,000 or so clones, with 89% seen just once and approximately 7.2% held by the top ten. This clone came up a few times. The sample comprised blood. This clonotype was obtained from a man aged 50-59 years in good health.

The CDR3 loop reads CASMGGLTDTQYF. Here the CDR3 DNA reads TGTGCCAGCATGGGCGGGCTCACAGATACGCAGTATTTT. The rearrangement joins TRBV7-2 to TRBJ2-3; TRBD2 is a possible D gene (5 bases). The CDR3 consists of 13 residues. Germline V gives CDR1 SGHTA, CDR2 FQGNSA. V was shortened by 7 bases and J by 2 bases, with 10 bases between the two germline ends.